The present TCR beta chain was sequenced within a study of TIL therapy for anti-PD-1-resistant metastatic lung cancer (dated by TCRdb to about 2021). Looking at the study overall: Tumors were harvested prior to any PD-1/PD-L1 blockade, after which nivolumab was administered to patients, and lymphodepletion, expanded TIL infusion and IL-2 were given to patients who progressed. A median age of about 57 years (range roughly 38-85) and a median tumor PD-L1 proportion score of 4.5% to 6.5% were recorded among enrolled patients. The cohort was predominantly lung adenocarcinoma, with a handful of EGFR-mutant and two ALK-rearranged tumors, and half of patients were current or former smokers. A median non-synonymous tumor mutation burden of under 1.9 mutations per megabase was determined across the cohort by whole-exome sequencing. T cell receptor beta sequencing of tumor and peripheral blood served to follow clonotypes across the tumor, the expanded TIL product, and serial blood samples. Points the paper makes about the study in general: Infused TIL clonotypes partially replaced the baseline peripheral repertoire then decayed over months, with no apparent association between persistence and response. The study protocol defined all tumor marker inferences as exploratory. The cohort was highly selected, with more treatment-naive, never-smoker and oncogene-addicted patients than typical, limiting generalizability.

The CDR3 sequence holds 11 residues, the cysteine and phenylalanine included. Only CDR3 DNA remains: 33 bases, in frame from the first base. V and J are trimmed by 2 bases and 12 bases, and the gene matches miss 6 bases of the junction. Per the germline V gene (reference sequence), GTSNPN is the CDR1 and SVGIG is the CDR2. Using bias-controlled multiplex PCR with the immunoSEQ v3 hsTCRB kit, the TCR beta CDR3 regions were amplified from genomic DNA. The TCR libraries were sequenced on an Illumina NextSeq 500 to 1.5 million to 2.5 million read pairs for survey level or roughly 5-6.5 million read pairs for deep level. In the authors' own workflow: V, D and J genes were assigned, non-productive sequences were removed, and clonality was reported by immunoSEQ Analyzer software. Repertoires were compared using productive Simpson clonality and Morisita overlap index of productive TRB rearrangements between infused TIL and blood. The absolute count of a clonotype in blood was estimated by multiplying the lymphocyte count by the CD3+ fraction and by the productive frequency of the clone. Entries here come from immuneACCESS through TCRdb and include only in-frame sequences with V and J called. Some clones fail to appear in such tables; in the studies checked, an unresolved V gene covers under half of the shortfall, and the cause of the remainder is unknown. Clone size and the V and J calls come from that table; the DNA yielded D and trimming. Recorded for this sample are fewer than 25,000 clones; around 71% of them occurred a single time. Of the sample, nearly 2% falls within the top ten clones.

This clone was counted between two and nine times. No antigen is known for it. No much larger clonotype is one base removed from it; base qualities were not supplied. The time point label, read with the paper, signifies: pre-treatment sample, taken before nivolumab and TIL therapy. Adults with stage 4 NSCLC were enrolled in a dual-center phase I trial from 2017 to early 2020. The samples were drawn from an open-label, single-arm phase I trial testing tumor-infiltrating lymphocyte therapy combined with nivolumab in advanced non-small cell lung cancer. Mononuclear cells from blood collected in EDTA tubes were isolated on a Ficoll gradient and snap-frozen as pellets, and DNA was then extracted using a Qiagen mini-prep kit.

This receptor was taken from a person aged 25 to 85 with non-small cell lung cancer. Recombination linked TRBV30 to TRBJ1-2, with TRBD1 identical over 7 junction bases. The sample in question was blood, obtained at baseline. This receptor has the CDR3 CAWSWEGANTF. The DNA sequence follows: TGTGCCTGGAGTTGGGAGGGGGCGAACACCTTC.